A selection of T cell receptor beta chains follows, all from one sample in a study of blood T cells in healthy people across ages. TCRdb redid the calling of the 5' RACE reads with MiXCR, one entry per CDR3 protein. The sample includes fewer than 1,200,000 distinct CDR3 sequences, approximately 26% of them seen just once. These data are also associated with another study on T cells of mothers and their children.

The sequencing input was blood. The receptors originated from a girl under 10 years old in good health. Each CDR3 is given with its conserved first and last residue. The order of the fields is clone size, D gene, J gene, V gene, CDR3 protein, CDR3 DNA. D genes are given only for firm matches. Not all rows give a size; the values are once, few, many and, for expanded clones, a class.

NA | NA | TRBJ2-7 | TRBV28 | CASSSGAGPLWMGEQYF | TGTGCCAGCAGTTCCGGGGCAGGGCCACTATGGATGGGGGAGCAGTACTTC
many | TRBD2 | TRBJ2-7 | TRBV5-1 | CASSLGLAGAYEQYF | TGTGCCAGCAGTTTAGGACTAGCGGGAGCCTACGAGCAGTACTTC
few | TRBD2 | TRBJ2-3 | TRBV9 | CASSPGTITDTQYF | TGTGCCAGCAGCCCAGGGACTATCACAGATACGCAGTATTTT
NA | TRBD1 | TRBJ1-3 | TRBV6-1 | CASNEFQGADGNTIYF | TGTGCCAGCAATGAATTCCAGGGGGCGGACGGAAACACCATATATTTT
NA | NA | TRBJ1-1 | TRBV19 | CASSGLEGSEAFF | TGTGCCAGTAGTGGCCTAGAGGGGAGTGAAGCTTTCTTT
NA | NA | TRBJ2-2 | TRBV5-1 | CASSDIRGNGELFF | TGCGCCAGCAGCGACATCAGAGGGAACGGGGAGCTGTTTTTT
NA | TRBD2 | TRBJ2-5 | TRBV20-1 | CSARVTSGDETQYF | TGCAGTGCTAGAGTCACTAGCGGAGATGAGACCCAGTACTTC
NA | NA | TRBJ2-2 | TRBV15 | CATSRVAFQNTGELFF | TGTGCCACCAGCAGAGTAGCTTTCCAGAACACCGGGGAGCTGTTTTTT
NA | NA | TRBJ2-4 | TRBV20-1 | CSASVSELAKNIQYF | TGCAGTGCTAGTGTCAGCGAACTAGCCAAAAACATTCAGTACTTC
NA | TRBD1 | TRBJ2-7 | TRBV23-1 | CASSPSGQGNSEQYF | TGCGCCAGCAGTCCTTCTGGACAGGGAAATTCCGAGCAGTACTTC
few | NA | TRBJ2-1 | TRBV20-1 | CSARTPGGNEQFF | TGCAGTGCTAGAACCCCCGGGGGCAATGAGCAGTTCTTC
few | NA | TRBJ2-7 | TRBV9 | CASSPWTQFTPYEQYF | TGTGCCAGCAGCCCATGGACCCAATTTACCCCTTACGAGCAGTACTTC
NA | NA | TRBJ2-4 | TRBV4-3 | CASSQAFSGAKNIQYF | TGCGCCAGCAGCCAAGCCTTCAGTGGGGCCAAAAACATTCAGTACTTC
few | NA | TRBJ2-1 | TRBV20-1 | CSATDRLRHNEQFF | TGCAGTGCCACCGACAGACTGCGCCACAATGAGCAGTTCTTC
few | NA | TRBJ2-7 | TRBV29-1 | CSVEGGGLPYEQYF | TGCAGCGTTGAAGGTGGAGGGCTCCCTTACGAGCAGTACTTC
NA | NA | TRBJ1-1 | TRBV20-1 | CSAVVRGGTEAFF | TGCAGTGCCGTCGTACGGGGAGGAACTGAAGCTTTCTTT
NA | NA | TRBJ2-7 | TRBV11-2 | CVSSLGRSYEQYF | TGTGTCAGCAGCTTAGGGCGGTCCTACGAGCAGTACTTC
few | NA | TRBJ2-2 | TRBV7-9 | CASSLASLDLNTGELFF | TGTGCCAGCAGCTTAGCCAGCCTTGACTTGAACACCGGGGAGCTGTTTTTT
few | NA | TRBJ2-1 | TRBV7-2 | CASSFRVGDEQFF | TGTGCCAGCAGCTTCAGGGTTGGCGATGAGCAGTTCTTC
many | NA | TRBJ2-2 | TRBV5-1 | CASSLTFANTGELFF | TGCGCCAGCAGCTTGACTTTCGCGAACACCGGGGAGCTGTTTTTT
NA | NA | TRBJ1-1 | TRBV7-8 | CASSSGRPGSWDIGAFF | TGTGCCAGCAGCTCCGGCCGACCAGGGTCGTGGGATATCGGAGCTTTCTTT
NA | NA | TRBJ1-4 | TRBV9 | CASSVNPGTSGEKLFF | TGTGCCAGCAGCGTGAATCCGGGAACCTCGGGTGAAAAACTGTTTTTT
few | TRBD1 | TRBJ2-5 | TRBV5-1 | CASSAWDREGETQYF | TGCGCCAGCAGCGCCTGGGACAGGGAGGGAGAGACCCAGTACTTC
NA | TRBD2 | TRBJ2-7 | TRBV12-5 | CASGLVLAGEIYEQYF | TGTGCTAGTGGTTTGGTCCTAGCGGGAGAAATCTACGAGCAGTACTTC
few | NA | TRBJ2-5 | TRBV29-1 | CSVPSSQETQYF | TGCAGCGTCCCTAGTTCCCAAGAGACCCAGTACTTT
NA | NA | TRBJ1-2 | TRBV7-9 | CASSSQGTGYTF | TGTGCCAGCAGCTCACAGGGTACTGGCTACACCTTC
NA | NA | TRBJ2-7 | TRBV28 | CASSSVASAPYEQYF | TGTGCCAGCAGTTCCGTAGCTAGCGCACCCTACGAGCAGTACTTC
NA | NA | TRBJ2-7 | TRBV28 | CASSLGNVEVYEQYF | TGTGCCAGCAGTTTAGGTAACGTGGAAGTCTACGAGCAGTACTTC
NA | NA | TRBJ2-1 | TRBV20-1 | CSARDITGSSYNEQFF | TGCAGTGCTAGAGATATCACAGGAAGCTCCTACAATGAGCAGTTCTTC
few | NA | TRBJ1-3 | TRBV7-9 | CASSLNGRYSGNTIYF | TGTGCCAGCAGCCTGAATGGACGGTACTCTGGAAACACCATATATTTT
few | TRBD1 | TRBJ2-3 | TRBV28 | CASTAVGQGSADTQYF | TGTGCCAGCACCGCAGTGGGACAGGGGTCTGCAGATACGCAGTATTTT
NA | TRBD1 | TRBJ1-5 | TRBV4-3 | CASSQDRGQGLYQPQHF | TGCGCCAGCAGCCAAGATAGGGGACAGGGCCTTTATCAGCCCCAGCATTTT
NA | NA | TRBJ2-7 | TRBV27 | CASSKEPGSYEQYF | TGTGCCAGCAGTAAAGAACCTGGGAGCTACGAGCAGTACTTC
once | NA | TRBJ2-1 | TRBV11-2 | CASSRGTGHNEQFF | TGTGCCAGCAGCCGCGGGACGGGGCACAATGAGCAGTTCTTC
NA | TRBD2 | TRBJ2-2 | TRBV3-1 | CASSTGLTGELFF | TGTGCCAGCAGCACGGGACTAACCGGGGAGCTGTTTTTT
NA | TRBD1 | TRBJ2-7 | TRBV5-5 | CASSLEGDSFYEQYF | TGTGCCAGCAGCTTGGAGGGGGACAGCTTCTACGAGCAGTACTTC
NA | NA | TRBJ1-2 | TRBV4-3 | CASSQGHTYGYTF | TGCGCCAGCAGCCAAGGACATACCTATGGCTACACCTTC
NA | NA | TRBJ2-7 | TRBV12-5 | CASGLTFSYEQYF | TGTGCTAGTGGTTTAACATTCTCCTACGAGCAGTACTTC
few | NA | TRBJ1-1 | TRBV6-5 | CASSSLAGAREAFF | TGTGCCAGCAGTTCCCTAGCGGGGGCCCGCGAAGCTTTCTTT
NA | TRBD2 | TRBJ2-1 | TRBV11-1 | CASSSSGSLYNEQFF | TGTGCCAGCAGCTCTAGCGGGAGTCTTTACAATGAGCAGTTCTTC
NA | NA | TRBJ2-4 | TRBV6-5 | CASTGTGLGENIQYF | TGTGCCAGCACTGGGACGGGTTTGGGTGAAAACATTCAGTACTTC
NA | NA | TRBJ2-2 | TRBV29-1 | CSVEMGVGGNTGELFF | TGCAGCGTTGAGATGGGGGTGGGGGGCAACACCGGGGAGCTGTTTTTT
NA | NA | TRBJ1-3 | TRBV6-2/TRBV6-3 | CASSNGDRWLYSGNTIYF | TGTGCCAGCAGTAACGGAGACAGGTGGCTTTACTCTGGAAACACCATATATTTT
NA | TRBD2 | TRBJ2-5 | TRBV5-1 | CASSSGLARQETQYF | TGCGCCAGCAGCTCGGGACTAGCCCGGCAAGAGACCCAGTACTTC
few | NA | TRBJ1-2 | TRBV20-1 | CSAKQGYGYTF | TGCAGTGCTAAACAGGGATATGGCTACACCTTC
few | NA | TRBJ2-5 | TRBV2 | CASLRGTGLGETQYF | TGTGCCAGCTTGAGGGGTACAGGTTTGGGAGAGACCCAGTACTTC
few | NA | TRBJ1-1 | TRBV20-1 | CSANLGLRTEAFF | TGCAGTGCTAACCTGGGGTTAAGGACTGAAGCTTTCTTT
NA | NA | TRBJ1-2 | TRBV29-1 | CSVEDALDGTGYTF | TGCAGCGTTGAAGATGCATTAGACGGGACTGGCTACACCTTC